This T cell receptor (beta chain) was retrieved from a study of T cell responses to AZD1222 COVID-19 vaccine. Broader study findings: Of spike-specific TCRs, nearly half reportedly target regions left unmutated in variants. There were vaccine-associated CD4 TCRs across spike, dominant at 160-218 and 743-854.

About this clone: Its antigen is unknown.

TCRdb keeps only in-frame clones here, not all; method: immunoSEQ multiplex PCR. The repertoire holds more than 90,000 clones, with about four fifths as singletons. The V end was cut by 5 bases, the J end by 0 bases, with 18 bases between. The CDR3 has 16 residues. Germline CDR1 SGDLS, CDR2 YYNGEE. The rearrangement joins TRBV9 to TRBJ2-7; TRBD2 might be the D (6 bases). Sample: peripheral blood, taken 28 days after the second AZD1222 dose. This TCR was recovered from an adult who received the AZD1222 COVID-19 vaccine. In nucleotides, the CDR3 is TGTGCCAGCAGGGCGACTAGGAGAGTGCGCTCCTACGAGCAGTACTTC. Protein product: CASRATRRVRSYEQYF.